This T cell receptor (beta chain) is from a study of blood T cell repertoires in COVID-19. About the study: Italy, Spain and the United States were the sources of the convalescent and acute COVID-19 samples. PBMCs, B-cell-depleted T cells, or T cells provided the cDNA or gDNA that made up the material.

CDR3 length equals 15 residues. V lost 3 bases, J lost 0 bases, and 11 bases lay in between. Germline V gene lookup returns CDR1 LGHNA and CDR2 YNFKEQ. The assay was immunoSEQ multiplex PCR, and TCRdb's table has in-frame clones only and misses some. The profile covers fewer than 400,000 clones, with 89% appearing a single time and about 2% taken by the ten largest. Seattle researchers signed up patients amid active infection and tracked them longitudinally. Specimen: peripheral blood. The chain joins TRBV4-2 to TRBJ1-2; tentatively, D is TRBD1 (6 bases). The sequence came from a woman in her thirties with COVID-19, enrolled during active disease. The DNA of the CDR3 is TGTGCCAGCAGCCATCATGGGGACACTAACTATGGCTACACCTTC. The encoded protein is CASSHHGDTNYGYTF.